This TCR beta chain appears in the sequencing data of a study of technical replicates of blood from a handful of donors. Profiling relied on immunoSEQ multiplex PCR, and the TCRdb table lists in-frame clones only, not all of them. Of 66,000 or so clones in the sample, almost 97% were seen once. The V end was cut by 0 bases, the J end by 8 bases, with 12 bases between. Germline loops: CDR1 SGDLS, CDR2 YYNGEE. CDR3 size: 14 residues. The J gene is TRBJ2-1, the V gene TRBV9; D uncertain. This TCR was recovered from a human donor in good health. Sequencing used T cells isolated from PBMCs. The CDR3 nucleotides are TGTGCCAGCAGCGTAGCCACCGGGTGGGATGAGCAGTTCTTC. As protein: CASSVATGWDEQFF.